The 19 T cell receptor beta chains in this list originate from one sample, sequenced in a study of cytomegalovirus exposure and HLA in healthy donors. The PCR ran on 60 Vbeta and 13 Jbeta primers. The data were produced by immunoSEQ multiplex PCR, yet TCRdb's version contains in-frame clones alone and is incomplete. The table has more than 100,000 clones, about three quarters seen once. The sequenced sample consisted of PBMCs. These receptors were taken from a man aged 50 or older in good health and CMV-seropositive.

Concerning this clone: An end of the junction differs from the germline gene, which may be a read error. This specimen includes other DNA sequences encoding the same CDR3. The chain recombines TRBV19 with TRBJ2-6; the D gene is possibly TRBD1 (5 bases). CDR3 length: 15 residues. Germline values: CDR1 LNHDA, CDR2 SQIVND (reference sequence). The CDR3 DNA reads TGTGCTAGTAGTACAGGTCTTTCTGGGGCCAACGTCCTGACTTTC. Protein sequence: CASSTGLSGANVLTF. The full variable domain, rest sourced from reference TRBV19 and TRBJ2-6, is DGGITQSPKYLFRKEGQNVTLSCEQNLNHDAMYWYRQDPGQGLRLIYYSQIVNDFQKGDIAEGYSVSREKKESFPLTVTSAQKNPTAFYLCASSTGLSGANVLTFGAGSRLTVL.

This clone was found once. CDR3 sequence (DNA): TGTGCCAGTAGTGGCCCGGGTCTTAGGCCGTATTTT. It yields the protein CASSGPGLRPYF. The genes are TRBV19 and TRBJ2-3; no firm D call. Germline loops: CDR1 LNHDA, CDR2 SQIVND (reference sequence). The CDR3 length is 12 residues. Trimming pared 5 bases from V and 14 bases from J, leaving 17 bases between.

CDR3 bases: TGTGCCAGCAGTTTATCCCCTCTGCGGACAGGATCGGGCACTGAAGCTTTCTTT. This codes for CASSLSPLRTGSGTEAFF. The chain is built from TRBV27 and TRBJ1-1; TRBD1 agrees at 7 bases. The V gene's germline CDR1 is MNHEY and CDR2 SMNVEV (reference sequence). V lost 0 bases to trimming and J lost 4 bases; unmatched junction nucleotides: 14. This CDR3 has 18 amino acids.

The chain recombines TRBV5-1 with TRBJ1-3; 8 nucleotides agree with TRBD1. The length of the CDR3 is 16 residues. J gave up 2 bases and V 4 bases, and 8 bases lay outside the gene matches. Germline-derived CDR1 and CDR2 are SGHRS and YFSETQ. CDR3 in amino acids: CASSHGQGKAGNTIYF. The CDR3 DNA is TGCGCCAGCAGCCATGGACAGGGAAAGGCTGGAAACACCATATATTTT. The whole variable domain, remainder taken from reference TRBV5-1 and TRBJ1-3, is KAGVTQTPRYLIKTRGQQVTLSCSPISGHRSVSWYQQTPGQGLQFLFEYFSETQRNKGNFPGRFSGRQFSNSRSEMNVSTLELGDSALYLCASSHGQGKAGNTIYFGEGSWLTVV.

The chain joins TRBV27 to TRBJ1-5; 7 bases are shared with TRBD1. V lost 6 bases and J lost 1; bases outside the gene matches: 6. This CDR3 has 15 amino acids. Germline V CDR1 and CDR2: MNHEY, SMNVEV (reference sequence). In nucleotides, the CDR3 is TGTGCCAGCAGCTCGAACAGGGGAAGCAATCAGCCCCAGCATTTT. Amino acids: CASSSNRGSNQPQHF.

The chain joins TRBV7-9 to TRBJ1-2; 8 nucleotides agree with TRBD1. Losses at the gene ends were 5 bases for V and 8 bases for J; bases not matched to a gene: 10. The germline V gene encodes CDR1 SEHNR and CDR2 FQNEAQ (reference sequence). The CDR3 is 14 residues long. CDR3 DNA sequence: TGTGCCAGCAGCGGTTCCCTGGACAGGGACGGCTACACCTTC. Its protein product is CASSGSLDRDGYTF.

This clone was seen only a few times. The V gene is TRBV7-9, the J gene TRBJ2-1; no firm D call. Between the trimmed V and J ends, which lost 5 bases and 14 bases, there was a span of 16 bases. There are 12 residues in the CDR3. Germline CDR1 and CDR2: SEHNR and FQNEAQ (reference sequence). CDR3 in DNA: TGTGCCAGCAGCGACGAGCCCGGAGAGAAGTTCTTC. This translates into CASSDEPGEKFF.

This CDR3 is CASRIQGASGANVLTF. The CDR3 coding sequence is TGTGCCAGCAGAATACAGGGGGCGTCTGGGGCCAACGTCCTGACTTTC. J is TRBJ2-6 and V is TRBV27; 9 bases align to TRBD1. Trimming at V came to 6 bases and at J to 1 base, leaving 4 bases not matched to a gene. Germline CDR1 and CDR2: MNHEY and SMNVEV (reference sequence). This CDR3 is built from 16 residues.

The rearrangement uses TRBV7-9 and TRBJ2-4; 8 bases agree with TRBD1. The CDR3 extends over 14 amino acids. V lost 5 bases and J lost 8; bases outside the gene matches: 8. CDR1 is SEHNR and CDR2 is FQNEAQ in the germline V gene (reference sequence). The CDR3 coding sequence is TGTGCCAGCAGCCCAAGGACAGGGAAAGACATTCAGTACTTC. As protein: CASSPRTGKDIQYF.

The V call is TRBV18, the J call TRBJ2-3, with TRBD1 as a possible D gene (6 bases). V was shortened by 4 bases and J by 2 bases, with 10 bases between the two germline ends. Germline V gene sequence: CDR1 KGHSH, CDR2 LQKENI. The CDR3 length is 14 residues. CDR3 nucleotides: TGTGCCAGCTCACGCGGACAGTACACAGATACGCAGTATTTT. Translating it yields CASSRGQYTDTQYF.

The rearrangement links TRBV27 to TRBJ2-1; 11 bases agree with TRBD2. The CDR3 has 15 amino acids. CDR1 MNHEY and CDR2 SMNVEV come from the germline V gene (reference sequence). Germline trimming cut 6 bases from V and 8 bases from J; bases unmatched to any gene: 9. The CDR3 nucleotides read TGTGCCAGCAGACTTAGCGGGGGGGCCATCCATGAGCAGTTCTTC. Translating it yields CASRLSGGAIHEQFF.

The chain is built from TRBV16 and TRBJ2-2, with a tentative D call TRBD1 (6 bases). CDR3 size: 17 residues. With 1 base removed from V and 1 base from J, the gap between germline ends came to 13 bases. From germline, CDR1 is KGHSY and CDR2 FQNENV. In DNA form, the CDR3 reads TGTGCCAGCAGCCAATTTTCCTACAGGGAGAACACCGGGGAGCTGTTTTTT. Amino acids: CASSQFSYRENTGELFF.

This chain connects TRBV29-1 to TRBJ2-7, with 7 bases identical to TRBD1. Per the germline V gene, CDR1 is SQVTM and CDR2 is ANQGSEA. This CDR3 is built from 14 residues. With 5 bases clipped from V and 0 bases from J, the junction kept 7 bases outside the gene matches. The CDR3 loop reads CSVRGRDSSYEQYF. CDR3 sequence (DNA): TGCAGCGTTAGGGGCCGGGACAGCTCCTACGAGCAGTACTTC.

V usage is TRBV6-5 and J usage is TRBJ1-1, with 10 bases aligning to TRBD1. The germline gives CDR1 MNHEY, CDR2 SVGAGI. CDR3 length equals 14 residues. V was clipped by 5 bases and J by 5 bases; unmatched bases: 5. The CDR3 DNA sequence: TGTGCCAGCAGTCGACAGGGGGCGTGGACTGAAGCTTTCTTT. Encoded protein: CASSRQGAWTEAFF.

A single count supports this clone. V and J are TRBV18 and TRBJ1-1, with TRBD1 as a possible D gene (6 bases). The germline gives CDR1 KGHSH, CDR2 LQKENI. This CDR3 spans 14 amino acids. V shed 3 bases and J shed 1 base, with 9 bases lying between them. CDR3 in DNA: TGTGCCAGCTCACCTGCGACAGGGAACACTGAAGCTTTCTTT. It codes for CASSPATGNTEAFF.

The chain couples TRBV19 to TRBJ2-5, with 12 bases identical to TRBD2. The CDR3 spans 16 residues. Germline CDR1 reads LNHDA; CDR2 reads SQIVND (reference sequence). V shed 5 bases and J 6 bases; nucleotides not matched to a gene: 10. CDR3 protein: CASSVQTSGGEKTQYF. CDR3 nucleotides: TGTGCCAGTAGTGTCCAGACTAGCGGGGGCGAGAAGACCCAGTACTTC.

This rearrangement joins TRBV10-3 to TRBJ2-1, with 10 nucleotides matching TRBD2. The CDR3 extends over 13 amino acids. In germline, CDR1 is ENHRY, CDR2 SYGVKD. With 6 bases clipped from V and 7 bases from J, the junction kept 3 bases outside the gene matches. CDR3 sequence reads: CAIRGLAQNEQFF. The CDR3 DNA follows: TGTGCCATCAGGGGACTAGCGCAGAATGAGCAGTTCTTC.

V usage is TRBV5-1 and J usage is TRBJ2-3; 8 bases align to TRBD2. This CDR3 has 17 residues. Unmatched junction bases numbered 7, after V lost 0 bases and J lost 1 base. Germline V gives CDR1 SGHRS, CDR2 YFSETQ. The CDR3 is CASSLGPEAGGTDTQYF. Here the CDR3 DNA reads TGCGCCAGCAGCTTGGGACCAGAAGCGGGGGGCACAGATACGCAGTATTTT.

A few counts support this clone. The V gene is TRBV28, the J gene TRBJ2-6; D may be TRBD1 (6 bases). V shed 10 bases and J shed 2 bases, with 12 bases lying between them. The CDR3 contains 14 residues. Per germline, CDR1 MDHEN and CDR2 SYDVKM. The CDR3 DNA sequence: TGTGCCACCTCCCCAGGGGCTGGGGCCAACGTCCTGACTTTC. Its protein product is CATSPGAGANVLTF.